The 11 T cell receptor beta chains listed next were all sequenced from one sample in a study of blood T cell repertoires in COVID-19. The repertoire was sequenced with immunoSEQ multiplex PCR; TCRdb's copy has only in-frame clones and lacks some. The data contain roughly 180,000 clones, around 87% of them singletons. The specimen was peripheral blood. These TCRs come from a woman in her thirties with active or convalescent COVID-19.

The rearrangement uses TRBV3-1 (or the pseudogene TRBV3-2) and TRBJ2-7, with a possible D match to TRBD2 (8 bases). The CDR3 extends over 16 amino acids. Per germline, CDR1 LGHDT and CDR2 YNNKEL (reference sequence). V lost 1 base, J lost 1 base, and 14 bases lay in between. The CDR3 DNA sequence: TGTGCCAGCAGCCAAGCGGGGGGGACAGCTTCCTACGAGCAGTACTTC. It codes for CASSQAGGTASYEQYF.

This chain joins TRBV21-1 and TRBJ2-5; the table's D call, TRBD2, was not checked against the DNA. TRBV21-1 is flagged as a pseudogene. The CDR3 length is 16 residues. CDR3: CASSLLGRGGQETQYF. CDR3 sequence (DNA): TGTGCCAGCTCTCTCCTGGGGCGGGGGGGCCAAGAGACCCAGTACTTC.

This rearrangement joins TRBV12-5 to TRBJ1-3, with D maybe TRBD1 (6 bases). CDR1 LGHNT and CDR2 FRNRAP come from the germline V gene. Trimming cost V 0 bases and J 0 bases, with 15 bases left between them. This CDR3 region has 18 residues. CDR3 bases: TGTGCTAGTGGTTTGGTACTGGGCAGGGGTAACTCTGGAAACACCATATATTTT. This codes for CASGLVLGRGNSGNTIYF.

The chain combines TRBV11-3 with TRBJ1-1, with D possibly matching TRBD1 (6 bases). Trimming stripped 5 bases from V and 1 base from J, with 17 bases between. This CDR3 region has 16 residues. The germline CDR1 and CDR2 sequences are SGHNT and YENEEA. The CDR3: CASSHGGFTGNTEAFF. CDR3 sequence (DNA): TGTGCCAGCAGCCATGGGGGCTTCACAGGGAACACTGAAGCTTTCTTT.

The CDR3 loop is CASSLEAFPYNEQFF. The CDR3 DNA is TGTGCCAGCTCCCTAGAGGCATTCCCCTACAATGAGCAGTTCTTC. The chain uses TRBV18 and TRBJ2-1, with D uncertain. The CDR3 totals 15 residues. In germline, CDR1 is KGHSH, CDR2 LQKENI. Deletions cut 6 bases from V and 2 bases from J, with 14 bases between.

This chain's CDR3 is CASSQVSTGFGTEAFF. The CDR3 coding sequence is TGCGCCAGCAGCCAAGTCTCGACAGGGTTTGGCACTGAAGCTTTCTTT. The gene calls are TRBV4-1 and TRBJ1-1, with 7 bases that match TRBD1. Germline V CDR1 and CDR2: MGHRA, YSYEKL. The trim removed 1 base at V and 4 bases at J, leaving 9 bases unmatched. There are 16 residues in the CDR3.

The J gene is TRBJ1-2, the V gene TRBV7-9; weak D call: TRBD1 (6 bases). V gave up 1 base and J gave up 0 bases, with 9 bases separating them. Germline V CDR1 and CDR2: SEHNR, FQNEAQ (reference sequence). This CDR3 comprises 15 residues. CDR3: CASSLGGGPNYGYTF. CDR3 coding DNA: TGTGCCAGCAGCTTAGGAGGGGGACCTAACTATGGCTACACCTTC.

V usage is TRBV6-6 and J usage is TRBJ2-3; TRBD2 is a possible D gene (6 bases). The V and J ends lost 3 bases and 0 bases respectively, with 10 bases between them. CDR3 length equals 15 residues. CDR1 and CDR2 from the germline V gene are MNHNY and SVGAGI (reference sequence). CDR3 coding DNA: TGTGCCAGCAGTTATGGCGGGACCAGCACAGATACGCAGTATTTT. This codes for CASSYGGTSTDTQYF.

The chain joins TRBV30 to TRBJ1-4; 8 nucleotides line up with TRBD1. The CDR3 has 18 residues. CDR1 and CDR2 from the germline V gene are GTSNPN and SVGIG (reference sequence). With 0 bases clipped from V and 3 bases from J, the junction kept 12 bases outside the gene matches. This CDR3 is CAWSVPPHDRGSNEKLFF. The DNA for the CDR3 is TGTGCCTGGAGTGTACCCCCCCACGACAGGGGCTCTAATGAAAAACTGTTTTTT.

This clone was seen just once. The chain combines TRBV11-3 with TRBJ1-1; no definite D call. This CDR3 has 13 residues. V was clipped by 4 bases and J by 1 base, with 7 bases between them. Germline values: CDR1 SGHNT, CDR2 YENEEA. In DNA, the CDR3 is TGTGCCAGCAGCTCCGGGAGGAACACTGAAGCTTTCTTT. Translated, it gives CASSSGRNTEAFF.

The V call is TRBV7-2, the J call TRBJ2-5; D is ambiguous. V lost 3 bases to trimming and J lost 6 bases, with 17 bases between them. Looked up from germline, CDR1 is SGHTA and CDR2 is FQGNSA. The CDR3 totals 15 residues. CDR3 DNA sequence: TGTGCCAGCAGCTTGAACGTACAGCTCTTAAAGACCCAGTACTTC. This translates into CASSLNVQLLKTQYF.